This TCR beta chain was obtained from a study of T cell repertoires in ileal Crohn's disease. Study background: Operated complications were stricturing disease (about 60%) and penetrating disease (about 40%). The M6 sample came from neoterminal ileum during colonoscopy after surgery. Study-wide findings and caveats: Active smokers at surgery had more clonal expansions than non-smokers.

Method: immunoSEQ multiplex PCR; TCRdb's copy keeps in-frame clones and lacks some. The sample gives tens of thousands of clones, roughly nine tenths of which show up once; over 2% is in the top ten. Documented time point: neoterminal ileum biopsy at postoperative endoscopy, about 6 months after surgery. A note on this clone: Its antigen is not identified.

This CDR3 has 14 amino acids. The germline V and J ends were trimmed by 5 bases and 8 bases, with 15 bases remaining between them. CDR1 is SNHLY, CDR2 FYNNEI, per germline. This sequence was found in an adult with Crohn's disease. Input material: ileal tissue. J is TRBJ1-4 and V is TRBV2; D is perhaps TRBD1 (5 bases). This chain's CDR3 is CASSRGVVREKLFF. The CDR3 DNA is TGTGCCAGCAGTCGGGGGGTAGTAAGGGAAAAACTGTTTTTT.